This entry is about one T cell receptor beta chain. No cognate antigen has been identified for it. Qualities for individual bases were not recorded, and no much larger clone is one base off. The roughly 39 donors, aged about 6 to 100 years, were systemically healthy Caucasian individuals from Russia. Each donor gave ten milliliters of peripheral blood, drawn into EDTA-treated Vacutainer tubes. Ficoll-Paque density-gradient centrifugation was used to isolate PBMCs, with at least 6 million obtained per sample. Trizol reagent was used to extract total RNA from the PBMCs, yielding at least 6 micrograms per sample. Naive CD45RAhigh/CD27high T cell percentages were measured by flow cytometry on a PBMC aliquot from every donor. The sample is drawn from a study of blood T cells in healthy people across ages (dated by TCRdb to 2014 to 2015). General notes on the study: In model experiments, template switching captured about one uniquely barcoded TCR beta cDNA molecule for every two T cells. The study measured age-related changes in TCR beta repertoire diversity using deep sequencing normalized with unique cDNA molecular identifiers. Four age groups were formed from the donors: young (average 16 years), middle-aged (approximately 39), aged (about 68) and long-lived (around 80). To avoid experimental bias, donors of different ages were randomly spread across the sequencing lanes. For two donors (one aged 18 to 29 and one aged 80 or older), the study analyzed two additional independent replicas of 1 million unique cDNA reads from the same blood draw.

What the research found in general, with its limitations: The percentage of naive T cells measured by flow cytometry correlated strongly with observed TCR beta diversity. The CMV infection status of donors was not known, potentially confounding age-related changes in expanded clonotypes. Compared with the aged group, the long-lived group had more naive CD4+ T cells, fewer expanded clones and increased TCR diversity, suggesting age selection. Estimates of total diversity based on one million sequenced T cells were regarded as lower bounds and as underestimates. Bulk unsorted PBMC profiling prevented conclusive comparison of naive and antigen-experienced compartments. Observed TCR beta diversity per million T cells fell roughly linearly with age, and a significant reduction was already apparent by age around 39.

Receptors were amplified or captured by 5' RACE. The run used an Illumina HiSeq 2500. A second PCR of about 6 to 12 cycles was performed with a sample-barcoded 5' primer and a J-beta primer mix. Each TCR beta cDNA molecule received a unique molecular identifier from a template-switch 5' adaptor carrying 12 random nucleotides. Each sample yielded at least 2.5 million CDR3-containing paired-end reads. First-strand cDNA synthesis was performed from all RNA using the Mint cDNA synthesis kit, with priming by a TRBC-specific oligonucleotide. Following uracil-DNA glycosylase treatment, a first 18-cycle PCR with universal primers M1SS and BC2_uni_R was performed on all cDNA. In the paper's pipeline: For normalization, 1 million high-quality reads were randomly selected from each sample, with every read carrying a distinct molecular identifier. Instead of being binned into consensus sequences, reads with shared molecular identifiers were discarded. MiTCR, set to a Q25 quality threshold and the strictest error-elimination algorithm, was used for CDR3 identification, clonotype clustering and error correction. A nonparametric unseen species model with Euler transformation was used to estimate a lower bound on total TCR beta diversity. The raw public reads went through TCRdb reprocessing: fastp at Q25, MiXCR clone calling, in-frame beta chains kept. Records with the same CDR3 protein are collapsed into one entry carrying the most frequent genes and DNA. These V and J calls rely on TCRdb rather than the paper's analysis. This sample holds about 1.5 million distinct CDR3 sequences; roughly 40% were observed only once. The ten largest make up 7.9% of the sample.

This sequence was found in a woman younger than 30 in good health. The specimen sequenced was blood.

The CDR3 loop reads CASSPPGQGADTYEQYF. In nucleotides, the sequence is TGCGCCAGCAGCCCCCCGGGACAGGGGGCCGATACCTACGAGCAGTACTTC. The sequence joins TRBV4-1 to TRBJ2-4, and TRBD1 aligns with 12 junction nucleotides. The J call may be wrong; the DNA end is better matched by TRBJ2-7. Taken from cysteine to phenylalanine, the CDR3 has 17 residues. The retained sequence is limited to the CDR3, 51 bases, with the frame set at the first base. CDR1 and CDR2 were assigned from the germline V gene as MGHRA and YSYEKL.